This T cell receptor (beta chain) was observed in a study of response to subunit inactivated influenza vaccine (dated by TCRdb to the late 2010s). The study in broad terms: To follow how T cells responded to a trivalent subunit inactivated influenza vaccine, the researchers relied on deep quantitative profiling of the T cell receptor repertoire. The research as a whole found: It was suggested by the authors that each seasonal influenza vaccination may recruit only a limited number of new T cells.

Libraries were constructed by RT-PCR. The sequencer listed for this sample is Illumina HiSeq 2500. TCRdb passed the public sequencing reads through fastp at Q25 and MiXCR, retaining productive beta sequences. Rows merge per CDR3 protein into single entries with the most common DNA and genes. For this sample the table gives roughly 700,000 distinct CDR3 sequences, of which approximately 15% were detected only once. Approximately 10% of the sample goes to the ten largest clones. Germline trimming amounts to 2 bases on V and 4 bases on J, with 4 as the count of junction bases outside the gene matches. The CDR3 runs 15 amino acids, cysteine and phenylalanine included. The CDR3 DNA has 45 bases and is translated from base 1. Based on the germline V gene (reference sequence), the CDR1 and CDR2 sequences are DFQATT and SNEGSKA. Of note for this clonotype: Its antigen has not been determined. Within one base of it there is no much larger clone, and no base qualities were kept.

The TCR comes from a man in his fifties or sixties who received an inactivated influenza vaccine. Donor details come from another sample of the same person, matched by shared clones. This material consisted of PBMCs from blood, taken about 13 days after vaccination. The rearranged segments are TRBV20-1 and TRBJ2-1, with 11 central nucleotides matching TRBD2. The DNA sequence is TGCAGTGCTAGACCTAGCGGGGGGTTGTACAATGAGCAGTTCTTC. Translated, it reads CSARPSGGLYNEQFF.